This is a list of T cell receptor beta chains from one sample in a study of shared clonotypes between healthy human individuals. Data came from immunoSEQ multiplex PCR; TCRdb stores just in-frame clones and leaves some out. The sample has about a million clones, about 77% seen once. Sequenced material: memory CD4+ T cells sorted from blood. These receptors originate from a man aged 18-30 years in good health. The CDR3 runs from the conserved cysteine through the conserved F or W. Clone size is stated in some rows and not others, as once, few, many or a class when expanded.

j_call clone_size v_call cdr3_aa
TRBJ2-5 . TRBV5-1 CASSLGTGRETQYF
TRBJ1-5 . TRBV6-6 CATHFAVNQPQHF
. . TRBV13 CASSPRRLSYEQYF
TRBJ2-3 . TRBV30 CAWSVTLAVDTQYF
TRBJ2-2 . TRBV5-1 CASKLDPAPGELFF
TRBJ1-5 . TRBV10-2 CASSEPLARRGDQPQHF
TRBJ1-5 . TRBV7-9 CASSLGGTGSRGNQPQHF
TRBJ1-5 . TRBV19 CASSSPGDMRNQPQHF
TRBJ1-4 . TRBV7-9 CASSWDRGNEKLFF
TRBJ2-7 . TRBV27 CASSPDGTSGSSYEQYF
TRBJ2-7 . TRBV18 CASSTTASEQYF
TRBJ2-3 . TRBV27 CASSNGLAGRDTQYF
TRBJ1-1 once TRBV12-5 CASALGEGWNTEAFF
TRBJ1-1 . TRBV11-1 CASSPQGRGNTEAFF
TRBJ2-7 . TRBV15 CATSRDKSSYEQYF
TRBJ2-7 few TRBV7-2 CASSLDSREGQYF
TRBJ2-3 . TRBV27 CATKLTLVAGVADTQYF
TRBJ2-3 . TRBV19 CASRDTGLTTDTQYF
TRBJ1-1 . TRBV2 CASRSSGGPNTEAFF
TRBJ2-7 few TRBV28 CASTSGVLSYEQYF
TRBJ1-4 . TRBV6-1 CASSGGTLHEKLFF
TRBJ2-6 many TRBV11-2 CASSPEAGTGANVLTF
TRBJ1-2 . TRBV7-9 CASSLGQGSNYGYTF
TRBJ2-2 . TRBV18 CASSPLSANTGELFF
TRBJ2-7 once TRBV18 CASSPQGSSYEQYF
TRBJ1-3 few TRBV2 CASSERQGSGNTIYF
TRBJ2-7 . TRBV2 CASREDGTYEQYF
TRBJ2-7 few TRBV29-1 CSASSTVSYEQYF
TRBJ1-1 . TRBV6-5 CASSPGQGMNTEAFF
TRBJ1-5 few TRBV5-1 CASSAGGLGQPQHF
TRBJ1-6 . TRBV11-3 CATIRPQRGYNSPLHF
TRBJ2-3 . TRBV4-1 CASSPGRGRVNTDTQYF
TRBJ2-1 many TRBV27 CASRLGGRAHNEQFF